This passage covers 9 T cell receptor beta chains from one sample sequenced in a study of response to subunit inactivated influenza vaccine. Each CDR3 protein gets one entry after TCRdb re-called the RT-PCR reads with MiXCR. The table records 150,000 to 200,000 distinct CDR3 sequences, 10% to 15% of them present only once. These data were also reused for a study on T cells expressing NK-cell markers. From that study: The TCR beta cDNA came from 5'RACE template switching with UMIs.

The specimen was CD8+ T cells sorted from PBMCs, collected about 11 days after vaccination. The source of these receptors is a man in his fifties who received an inactivated influenza vaccine.

The V call is TRBV4-3, the J call TRBJ2-1, with D maybe TRBD2 (6 bases). The V end was cut by 4 bases, the J end by 0 bases, with 10 bases between. Germline loops: CDR1 LGHNA, CDR2 YSLEER. The CDR3 covers 15 residues. The CDR3 loop reads CASSPGGNSYNEQFF. DNA for the CDR3: TGCGCCAGCAGCCCCGGGGGTAACTCCTACAATGAGCAGTTCTTC.

The sample holds many counts of this clonotype. The J gene is TRBJ2-4, the V gene TRBV12-3 or TRBV12-4; D call uncertain. The V and J ends lost 8 bases and 0 bases respectively, with 17 bases between them. CDR3 length: 16 amino acids. This CDR3 reads CASSPYSSLAKNIQYF. The CDR3 DNA is TGTGCCAGCTCGCCCTACTCGTCCTTAGCCAAAAACATTCAGTACTTC.

This clonotype was picked up a small number of times. This sequence joins TRBV24-1 and TRBJ2-2; 9 positions match TRBD2. The length of the CDR3 is 14 residues. With V trimmed by 5 bases and J by 7 bases, 4 bases remained unmatched. Germline V gene data show CDR1 as KGHDR and CDR2 as SFDVKD. The CDR3 region is CATSVAGGLGELFF. CDR3 nucleotides: TGTGCCACCAGTGTTGCGGGGGGGCTCGGGGAGCTGTTTTTT.

The chain is built from TRBV5-1 and TRBJ2-1; D is perhaps TRBD2 (6 bases). This CDR3 has 18 residues. Germline CDR1 reads SGHRS; CDR2 reads YFSETQ. Trimming stripped 2 bases from V and 3 bases from J, with 21 bases between. CDR3 sequence reads: CASSLSGRAGTIYNEQFF. CDR3 nucleotide sequence: TGCGCCAGCAGCTTAAGTGGACGGGCGGGGACCATCTACAATGAGCAGTTCTTC.

V gene TRBV7-9 combines with J gene TRBJ2-2; D call uncertain. The germline gives CDR1 SEHNR, CDR2 FQNEAQ (reference sequence). V was clipped by 10 bases and J by 1 base, with 7 bases between them. This CDR3 region has 12 residues. The CDR3 protein is CATIQNTGELFF. The CDR3 DNA follows: TGTGCCACTATCCAGAACACCGGGGAGCTGTTTTTT.

The sample holds a few counts of this clonotype. This rearrangement joins TRBV11-1 to TRBJ2-1; D gene ambiguous. The V gene lost 2 bases and the J gene lost 8 bases, with 25 bases spanning the gap. The CDR3 spans 18 residues. Germline CDR1 SGHAT, CDR2 FQDESV (reference sequence). CDR3 loop: CASSLFGPIGTEIHEQFF. For the CDR3, the DNA is TGTGCCAGCAGCTTATTCGGGCCGATCGGCACAGAGATACATGAGCAGTTCTTC.

This clonotype was found a few times. The chain links TRBV27 to TRBJ1-5, with D unresolved. This CDR3 has 13 residues. The V end was cut by 2 bases, the J end by 3 bases, with 5 bases between. The germline CDR1 and CDR2 sequences are MNHEY and SMNVEV (reference sequence). The CDR3 bases are TGTGCCAGCAGTTTAAAGGCCAATCAGCCCCAGCATTTT. It is translated as CASSLKANQPQHF.

The chain carries TRBV3-1 and TRBJ2-1; 12 bases are shared with TRBD2. Per the germline V gene, CDR1 is LGHDT and CDR2 is YNNKEL (reference sequence). V was pared by 3 bases and J by 1 base, with 4 bases of the junction left unmatched. The CDR3 has 17 amino acids. The CDR3 bases are TGTGCCAGCAGCCAGGGACTAGCGGGCTTGTCCTACAATGAGCAGTTCTTC. Translating it yields CASSQGLAGLSYNEQFF.

This clonotype was seen repeatedly, ten times or more. The chain uses TRBV4-3 and TRBJ2-7; D not certain. Trimming took off 2 bases at V and 0 bases at J, with 8 bases between the two ends. This CDR3 is built from 14 residues. The germline gives CDR1 LGHNA, CDR2 YSLEER. For the CDR3, the DNA is TGCGCCAGCAGCCAACGACCCAGCTCCTACGAGCAGTACTTC. It codes for CASSQRPSSYEQYF.